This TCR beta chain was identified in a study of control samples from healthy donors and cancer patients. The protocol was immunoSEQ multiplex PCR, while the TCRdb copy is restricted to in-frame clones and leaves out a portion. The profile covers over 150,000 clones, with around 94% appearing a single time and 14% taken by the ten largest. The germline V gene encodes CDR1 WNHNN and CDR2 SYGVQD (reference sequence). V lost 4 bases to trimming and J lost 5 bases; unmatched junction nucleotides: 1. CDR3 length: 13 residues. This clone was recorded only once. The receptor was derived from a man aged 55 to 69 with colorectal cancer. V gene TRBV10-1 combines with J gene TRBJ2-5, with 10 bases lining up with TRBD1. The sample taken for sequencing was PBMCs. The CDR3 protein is CASSGDRGETQYF. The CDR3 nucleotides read TGCGCCAGCAGTGGGGACAGGGGTGAGACCCAGTACTTC.